This entry lists 27 T cell receptor beta chains sequenced from one sample in a study of CD4 T cells in relation to SARS-CoV-2 and coronaviruses. TCRdb's table, derived via immunoSEQ multiplex PCR, lists solely in-frame clones and lacks some. The sample lists about 23,000 clones, 76% seen once, with 29% in the top ten. Their target antigens are unknown. Unexposed donor CD4+ T cells date from about 2011-2018, before the COVID-19 pandemic. After less than 11 days of culture, CD4+ T cells were isolated. Sample: CD4+ T cells from PBMCs, cultured in vitro. These receptors were taken from a human donor in good health.

This clone showed up just a few times. The V call is TRBV15, the J call TRBJ1-6, with a possible D match to TRBD1 (5 bases). The ends were cut back, 0 bases at V and 9 bases at J, with 15 bases in the middle. Germline lookup yields CDR1 LNHNV and CDR2 YYDKDF (reference sequence). This CDR3 contains 16 residues. CDR3 sequence reads: CATSRDMDPGRSPLHF. In DNA form, the CDR3 reads TGTGCCACCAGCAGAGATATGGATCCGGGACGTTCACCCCTCCACTTT. Full variable domain (rest looked up from reference TRBV15 and TRBJ1-6): DAMVIQNPRYQVTQFGKPVTLSCSQTLNHNVMYWYQQKSSQAPKLLFHYYDKDFNNEADTPDNFQSRRPNTSFCFLDIRSPGLGDTAMYLCATSRDMDPGRSPLHFGNGTRLTVT.

The V gene is TRBV18, the J gene TRBJ2-2; TRBD2 matches at 8 bases. The CDR3 loop spans 16 amino acids. The germline V gene has CDR1 KGHSH and CDR2 LQKENI. With 2 bases clipped from V and 4 bases from J, the junction kept 6 bases outside the gene matches. CDR3 region: CASSPASGRGTGELFF. In nucleotides, the CDR3 is TGTGCCAGCTCACCAGCTTCCGGGAGGGGCACCGGGGAGCTGTTTTTT.

J is TRBJ1-2 and V is TRBV4-2; no firm D call. The V and J ends lost 0 bases and 4 bases respectively, with 9 bases between them. The germline CDR1 and CDR2 sequences are LGHNA and YNFKEQ. This CDR3 contains 14 residues. The CDR3 coding sequence is TGTGCCAGCAGCCAAGAAAGACTGCTCTATGGCTACACCTTC. It codes for CASSQERLLYGYTF.

This clone showed up just a few times. J is TRBJ2-3 and V is TRBV30; possible D gene TRBD1, 6 bases. Germline values: CDR1 GTSNPN, CDR2 SVGIG (reference sequence). Trimming took 0 bases from V and 9 from J, leaving 16 bases between them. The CDR3 runs to 14 residues. CDR3 nucleotide sequence: TGTGCCTGGAGTGTACGAGGGGGTCACGTAACGCAGTATTTT. Its protein product is CAWSVRGGHVTQYF.

The chain carries TRBV6-5 and TRBJ1-5, with a weak D call TRBD1 (5 bases). Germline CDR1 and CDR2: MNHEY and SVGAGI. This CDR3 contains 13 residues. V lost 6 bases, J lost 5 bases, and 11 bases lay in between. CDR3 residues: CASRPGPYQPQHF. As DNA, the CDR3 is TGTGCCAGCAGACCGGGACCGTATCAGCCCCAGCATTTT.

This clone was observed a few times. This chain uses TRBV19 with TRBJ2-7; maybe TRBD1 (6 bases). The V gene's germline CDR1 is LNHDA and CDR2 SQIVND (reference sequence). This CDR3 is built from 15 residues. The V and J ends lost 4 bases and 4 bases respectively, with 17 bases between them. CDR3 sequence reads: CASSNHRVGNYEQYF. The CDR3 DNA reads TGTGCCAGTAGTAACCACAGGGTGGGTAATTACGAGCAGTACTTC.

The chain is built from TRBV7-2 and TRBJ2-1; D is ambiguous. Germline V gives CDR1 SGHTA, CDR2 FQGNSA. The V gene lost 1 base and the J gene lost 2 bases, with 6 bases spanning the gap. The CDR3 is 14 amino acids. CDR3 sequence reads: CASSLEGAYNEQFF. The CDR3 DNA reads TGTGCCAGCAGCTTAGAGGGTGCCTACAATGAGCAGTTCTTC.

V usage is TRBV5-1 and J usage is TRBJ2-7; 9 bases align to TRBD1. CDR1 is SGHRS and CDR2 is YFSETQ in the germline V gene. Unmatched junction bases numbered 0, after V lost 4 bases and J lost 1 base. CDR3 size: 13 residues. The CDR3 DNA reads TGCGCCAGCAGCGGACAGGGGTCCTACGAGCAGTACTTC. Amino acid sequence: CASSGQGSYEQYF.

The gene calls are TRBV11-2 and TRBJ2-1, with TRBD2 identical over 8 bases. After removal of 5 bases from V and 0 bases from J, the junction contained 6 bases not matched to a gene. CDR1 SGHAT and CDR2 FQNNGV come from the germline V gene. CDR3 length: 16 residues. The CDR3 is CASSPGSGSSYNEQFF. Here the CDR3 DNA reads TGTGCCAGCAGCCCAGGGAGCGGGAGCTCCTACAATGAGCAGTTCTTC.

This rearrangement joins TRBV2 to TRBJ2-3, with 9 bases that match TRBD2. Germline values: CDR1 SNHLY, CDR2 FYNNEI. The CDR3 runs 19 residues. The ends lost 7 bases at V and 0 bases at J; junction bases unmatched: 17. This CDR3 is CASTLFLASGVQSTDTQYF. DNA of the CDR3: TGTGCCAGCACCCTGTTCCTGGCTAGCGGGGTCCAGAGCACAGATACGCAGTATTTT.

The chain is built from TRBV5-1 and TRBJ2-1; 7 positions match TRBD1. CDR3 length: 17 amino acids. Trimming took 2 bases from V and 4 from J; bases not matched to a gene: 12. Looked up from germline, CDR1 is SGHRS and CDR2 is YFSETQ. Here the CDR3 DNA reads TGCGCCAGCAGCTTTATGGGAGTTCAGGGGGTTTACAATGAGCAGTTCTTC. Its protein is CASSFMGVQGVYNEQFF.

The chain joins TRBV12-3 or TRBV12-4 to TRBJ1-1, with D unclear. Trimming shortened V by 7 bases and J by 0 bases, and 9 bases separated the two germline ends. This CDR3 contains 13 residues. For the CDR3, the DNA is TGTGCCAGCACTCGGTATATGAACACTGAAGCTTTCTTT. As protein: CASTRYMNTEAFF.

The rearrangement joins TRBV10-3 to TRBJ2-7, with unresolved D. Germline CDR1 and CDR2: ENHRY and SYGVKD. The CDR3 is 13 amino acids. Trimming shortened V by 7 bases and J by 2 bases, and 12 bases separated the two germline ends. The chain's CDR3 is CAIKETSAYEQYF. The CDR3 bases are TGTGCCATCAAGGAGACATCCGCCTACGAGCAGTACTTC.

The chain couples TRBV6-6 to TRBJ2-7, with 9 positions matching TRBD1. Germline V gives CDR1 MNHNY, CDR2 SVGAGI (reference sequence). V dropped 7 bases and J dropped 0; count of bases not matched to a gene: 4. The CDR3 contains 14 residues. CDR3 region: CASKRQGDSYEQYF. In nucleotides, the CDR3 is TGTGCCAGCAAACGACAGGGGGACTCCTACGAGCAGTACTTC.

This rearrangement joins TRBV6-5 to TRBJ2-3; the D is unclear. CDR3 length equals 11 residues. Germline V gene lookup returns CDR1 MNHEY and CDR2 SVGAGI. V shed 0 bases and J shed 5 bases, with 0 bases lying between them. The CDR3 protein is CASSYSDTQYF. CDR3 nucleotide sequence: TGTGCCAGCAGTTACTCAGATACGCAGTATTTT.

V gene TRBV27 combines with J gene TRBJ1-5; D gene unclear. The CDR3 consists of 13 residues. V lost 8 bases and J lost 6, with 14 bases in between. Germline V gives CDR1 MNHEY, CDR2 SMNVEV (reference sequence). The CDR3 DNA is TGTGCCAGCTGGAGTGTCGTTGGTCAGCCCCAGCATTTT. This translates into CASWSVVGQPQHF.

The chain has TRBV4-1 and TRBJ2-2; no clear D. The germline gives CDR1 MGHRA, CDR2 YSYEKL. Trimming shortened V by 0 bases and J by 1 base, and 6 bases separated the two germline ends. CDR3 length equals 15 residues. This CDR3 reads CASSQERRNTGELFF. In DNA, the CDR3 is TGCGCCAGCAGCCAAGAAAGGAGGAACACCGGGGAGCTGTTTTTT.

The rearrangement joins TRBV6-6 to TRBJ1-4; D unclear. The CDR3 has 17 residues. Germline V gene lookup returns CDR1 MNHNY and CDR2 SVGAGI (reference sequence). V gave up 5 bases and J gave up 0 bases, with 16 bases separating them. This CDR3 reads CASSRYTTVATNEKLFF. The CDR3 DNA is TGTGCCAGCAGTCGCTACACGACCGTCGCAACTAATGAAAAACTGTTTTTT.

This clone was observed a single time. This chain joins TRBV6-5 and TRBJ1-1; possibly TRBD1 for D (5 bases). This CDR3 region has 14 residues. V was shortened by 2 bases and J by 6 bases, with 13 bases between the two germline ends. Germline CDR1 is MNHEY and CDR2 is SVGAGI. The CDR3 loop reads CASSYGGLVPEAFF. CDR3 sequence (DNA): TGTGCCAGCAGTTACGGGGGGTTAGTGCCTGAAGCTTTCTTT.

Within the sample, this clone is medium-sized (0.01 to 0.1%). The DNA of the CDR3 is TGTGCCAGCAGCCGATCCGGGACAGGTCCTATGAGCTACACCTTC. It codes for CASSRSGTGPMSYTF. J is TRBJ1-2 and V is TRBV3-1 (or the pseudogene TRBV3-2); 8 bases line up with TRBD1. The CDR3 is 15 residues long. In germline, CDR1 is LGHDT, CDR2 YNNKEL (reference sequence). The V gene end was trimmed by 4 bases and the J gene end by 9 bases; junction bases not matched to a gene: 13.

A few counts support this clone. The V call is TRBV4-1, the J call TRBJ2-2; D not certain. CDR3 length equals 15 residues. V was cut by 0 bases and J by 3 bases, with 8 bases left in between. Germline V gene data show CDR1 as MGHRA and CDR2 as YSYEKL. The CDR3 nucleotides read TGCGCCAGCAGCCAAGATGCCAGCTACACCGGGGAGCTGTTTTTT. It specifies CASSQDASYTGELFF.

This sequence joins TRBV5-4 and TRBJ1-1, with 10 bases aligning to TRBD1. V lost 5 bases, J lost 4 bases, and 8 bases stayed unmatched. CDR1 is SGHNT and CDR2 is YYREEE in the germline V gene (reference sequence). CDR3 length equals 15 residues. The CDR3 reads CASRPPDRGPTEAFF. In DNA, the CDR3 is TGTGCCAGCAGACCACCCGACAGGGGGCCCACTGAAGCTTTCTTT. Using reference TRBV5-4 and TRBJ1-1 for the parts outside the CDR3, the full variable domain is ETGVTQSPTHLIKTRGQQVTLRCSSQSGHNTVSWYQQALGQGPQFIFQYYREEENGRGNFPPRFSGLQFPNYSSELNVNALELDDSALYLCASRPPDRGPTEAFFGQGTRLTVV.

CDR3 amino acids: CASSLQTGDYGYTF. Written as DNA, the CDR3 is TGTGCCAGCAGCTTACAGACAGGGGACTATGGCTACACCTTC. The J gene is TRBJ1-2, the V gene TRBV7-8, with TRBD1 matching over 8 bases. Germline CDR1 SGHVS, CDR2 FQNEAQ. The CDR3 has 14 amino acids. J gave up 3 bases and V 2 bases, and 2 bases lay outside the gene matches.

This clone was counted only a few times. The V call is TRBV15, the J call TRBJ1-2; tentative D call: TRBD1 (5 bases). The CDR3 contains 16 residues. Trimming took 0 bases from V and 4 from J, leaving 15 bases between them. Germline CDR1 is LNHNV and CDR2 is YYDKDF (reference sequence). The CDR3 nucleotides are TGTGCCACCAGCAGAGAAGGGGCAGGGTCGGCCTATGGCTACACCTTC. Protein: CATSREGAGSAYGYTF.

The rearrangement uses TRBV18 and TRBJ2-6; D gene ambiguous. The CDR3 extends over 15 amino acids. Germline loops: CDR1 KGHSH, CDR2 LQKENI. V shed 3 bases and J shed 0 bases, with 6 bases lying between them. The chain's CDR3 is CASSPVDSGANVLTF. The CDR3 DNA reads as TGTGCCAGCTCACCGGTCGACTCTGGGGCCAACGTCCTGACTTTC.

The rearrangement links TRBV11-3 to TRBJ2-3; no reliable D call. Trimming left V 1 base short and J 3 bases short, with 14 bases between. Germline CDR1 is SGHNT and CDR2 is YENEEA. The CDR3 extends over 16 amino acids. The CDR3 nucleotides are TGTGCCAGCAGCTTAGCGGGCCCCGGTGGTACAGATACGCAGTATTTT. This sequence encodes CASSLAGPGGTDTQYF. The whole variable domain, filled in from reference TRBV11-3 and TRBJ2-3, reads EAGVVQSPRYKIIEKKQPVAFWCNPISGHNTLYWYLQNLGQGPELLIRYENEEAVDDSQLPKDRFSAERLKGVDSTLKIQPAELGDSAVYLCASSLAGPGGTDTQYFGPGTRLTVL.

The CDR3 reads CASSHSDLYGYTF. DNA for the CDR3: TGTGCCAGCAGCCATTCGGACCTCTATGGCTACACCTTC. The chain joins TRBV3-1 (or the pseudogene TRBV3-2) to TRBJ1-2; D uncertain. Germline CDR1 LGHDT, CDR2 YNNKEL (reference sequence). The CDR3 loop spans 13 amino acids. The V end lost 3 bases, the J end lost 4 bases, and 9 bases lay between the germline ends.